Listed below are T cell receptor beta chains from one sample, sequenced in a study of blood T cell repertoires in COVID-19. Profiled with immunoSEQ multiplex PCR; TCRdb holds only in-frame clones, not every one. In the table there are around 200,000 clones, about 86% of which are singletons. The sequencing sample was made of PBMCs or T cells enriched from blood (not recorded which). These receptors all come from a woman under 40 who had been exposed to COVID-19. Both conserved end residues are part of each CDR3. The D gene is left open where the match is weak. Rows give clone size only sometimes, using once, few, many, or a class for an expanded clone.

v_call	d_call	j_call	clone_size	cdr3_aa	cdr3_nt
TRBV18	-	TRBJ2-1	-	CASSPNPYDEQFF	TGTGCCAGCTCACCAAACCCCTACGATGAGCAGTTCTTC
TRBV30	-	TRBJ1-2	-	CAWSGGREVGYTF	TGTGCCTGGAGTGGAGGCAGGGAGGTCGGCTACACCTTC
TRBV2	TRBD1	TRBJ2-7	-	CASRWDSSYEQYF	TGTGCCAGCCGATGGGACAGCTCCTACGAGCAGTACTTC
TRBV7-9	-	TRBJ1-2	-	CASSDGGLGYGYTF	TGTGCCAGCAGCGACGGAGGGCTTGGCTATGGCTACACCTTC
TRBV29-1	-	TRBJ1-5	-	CSVLGDGGQPQHF	TGCAGCGTTCTCGGCGACGGCGGTCAGCCCCAGCATTTT
TRBV24-1	-	TRBJ2-5	-	CATSDPRPGIQETQYF	TGTGCCACCAGTGACCCCAGGCCAGGGATCCAAGAGACCCAGTACTTC
TRBV3-1/TRBV3-2	-	TRBJ1-3	-	CASSQGRTSGNTIYF	TGTGCCAGCAGCCAGGGTCGGACTAGTGGAAACACCATATATTTT
TRBV3-1/TRBV3-2	-	TRBJ2-7	-	CASSRGQGSHEQYF	TGTGCCAGCAGCCGCGGCCAGGGTAGCCACGAGCAGTACTTC
TRBV9	TRBD1	TRBJ2-7	-	CASSVGGTGGQEQYF	TGTGCCAGCAGCGTAGGAGGGACAGGGGGCCAGGAGCAGTACTTC
TRBV4-2	-	TRBJ1-6	-	CASSQEGRAPGRSYNSPLHF	TGTGCCAGCAGCCAAGAAGGACGGGCGCCAGGGAGGTCCTATAATTCACCCCTCCACTTT
TRBV29-1	TRBD1	TRBJ1-1	-	CSVGGTGSMNTEAFF	TGCAGCGTTGGGGGGACAGGCTCCATGAACACTGAAGCTTTCTTT
TRBV21-1	-	TRBJ2-2	-	CTPRGVIAGELFF	TGTACTCCCCGGGGAGTTATAGCCGGGGAGCTGTTTTTT
TRBV19	-	TRBJ1-1	few	CASSISRKAFF	TGTGCCAGTAGTATTAGCCGGAAAGCTTTCTTT
TRBV6-1	-	TRBJ1-6	-	CASSDLRPLHF	TGTGCCAGCAGTGACCTCCGGCCCCTCCACTTT
TRBV7-9	TRBD1	TRBJ1-4	-	CASSLGQGAPEKLFF	TGTGCCAGCAGCTTAGGGCAGGGGGCGCCTGAAAAACTGTTTTTT
TRBV13	-	TRBJ2-7	-	CASGSQLGGYEQYF	TGTGCCAGCGGATCCCAGTTGGGGGGCTACGAGCAGTACTTC
TRBV5-1	TRBD1	TRBJ2-5	-	CASSSRTGVETQYF	TGCGCCAGCAGCTCAAGGACAGGGGTAGAGACCCAGTACTTC
TRBV7-2	TRBD1	TRBJ1-2	few	CASSLGGQGPYGYTF	TGTGCCAGCAGCTTGGGGGGACAGGGGCCCTATGGCTACACCTTC
TRBV30	-	TRBJ2-1	-	CAWSQYLSSYNEQFF	TGTGCCTGGAGTCAGTACCTCTCTTCCTACAATGAGCAGTTCTTC
TRBV29-1	-	TRBJ2-1	-	CSVEGAWGNEQFF	TGCAGCGTTGAGGGGGCCTGGGGCAATGAGCAGTTCTTC
TRBV12-3/TRBV12-4	-	TRBJ1-1	-	CASSSSMNTEAFF	TGTGCCAGCAGCTCTAGCATGAACACTGAAGCTTTCTTT
TRBV6-1	TRBD1	TRBJ1-5	-	CASSEQGASNQPQHF	TGTGCCAGCAGTGAGCAGGGGGCAAGCAATCAGCCCCAGCATTTT
TRBV28	TRBD1	TRBJ2-7	-	CASSSPGTGGEQYF	TGTGCCAGCAGCTCACCCGGGACAGGAGGGGAGCAGTACTTC
TRBV27	TRBD1	TRBJ1-1	once	CASSFQNRGRAFF	TGTGCCAGCAGTTTTCAAAACAGGGGCAGGGCTTTCTTT
TRBV5-4	TRBD2	TRBJ2-1	-	CASSHTGSGGTYNEQFF	TGTGCCAGCAGCCACACGGGAAGCGGGGGTACCTACAATGAGCAGTTCTTC
TRBV2	-	TRBJ2-3	-	CASSGEWGERTDTQYF	TGTGCCAGCAGCGGCGAATGGGGGGAAAGAACAGATACGCAGTATTTT
TRBV30	TRBD1	TRBJ1-2	-	CAWSGTGISNYGYTF	TGTGCCTGGAGTGGGACAGGGATTTCTAACTATGGCTACACCTTC
TRBV24-1	-	TRBJ1-2	-	CATSDGLNYGYTF	TGTGCCACCAGTGACGGTCTTAACTATGGCTACACCTTC
TRBV10-2	TRBD1	TRBJ2-3	-	CASSEPQGGTDTQYF	TGCGCCAGCAGTGAGCCCCAGGGGGGCACAGATACGCAGTATTTT
TRBV2	TRBD1	TRBJ1-1	-	CASSVRTGDTEAFF	TGTGCCAGCAGTGTTCGGACAGGGGACACTGAAGCTTTCTTT
TRBV7-2	-	TRBJ1-5	-	CASSLYNQPQHF	TGTGCCAGCAGCTTATACAATCAGCCCCAGCATTTT
TRBV4-2	TRBD1	TRBJ1-2	-	CASSQDVGTGSYGYTF	TGTGCCAGCAGCCAAGATGTAGGGACAGGGTCCTATGGCTACACCTTC
TRBV5-1	-	TRBJ1-2	-	CASSLDKPTGSGGYTF	TGCGCCAGCAGCTTGGACAAACCAACAGGGTCGGGCGGCTACACCTTC
TRBV11-2	-	TRBJ1-4	-	CASSLGGGVREKLFF	TGTGCCAGCAGCTTAGGGGGAGGCGTCAGGGAAAAACTGTTTTTT
TRBV24-1	-	TRBJ1-5	-	CATSGSQGNQPQHF	TGTGCCACCAGTGGAAGCCAGGGTAATCAGCCCCAGCATTTT
TRBV12-3/TRBV12-4	TRBD1	TRBJ2-7	-	CASSSGGSYEQYF	TGTGCCAGCAGTTCAGGGGGCTCCTACGAGCAGTACTTC
TRBV5-1	-	TRBJ2-3	-	CASSPSWRSGADTQYF	TGCGCCAGCAGCCCATCCTGGAGGAGTGGAGCAGATACGCAGTATTTT
TRBV9	-	TRBJ1-2	-	CASSQGIAGYTF	TGTGCCAGCAGCCAGGGTATTGCTGGCTACACCTTC
TRBV19	-	TRBJ2-1	-	CASNPTTGGVGNEQFF	TGTGCCAGTAACCCAACCACAGGGGGGGTAGGCAATGAGCAGTTCTTC
TRBV7-3	TRBD2	TRBJ2-1	-	CASSLGLGLADYNEQFF	TGTGCCAGCAGCTTAGGGCTAGGACTAGCGGATTACAATGAGCAGTTCTTC
TRBV19	-	TRBJ1-5	-	CASSRTDFYIQPQHF	TGTGCCAGTAGTCGGACAGATTTTTACATTCAGCCCCAGCATTTT
TRBV12-3/TRBV12-4	-	TRBJ1-2	-	CASSMEGGYTF	TGTGCCAGCAGTATGGAGGGGGGCTACACCTTC
TRBV3-1/TRBV3-2	TRBD1	TRBJ1-3	-	CASSQRTGGGNTIYF	TGTGCCAGCAGCCAGCGAACAGGGGGCGGAAACACCATATATTTT
TRBV3-1/TRBV3-2	-	TRBJ1-6	-	CASSHGRGSPLHF	TGTGCCAGCAGCCATGGTCGCGGGTCACCCCTCCACTTT
TRBV6-6	TRBD1	TRBJ2-2	few	CASSRDRAAPNTGELFF	TGTGCCAGCAGTCGGGACAGGGCAGCTCCGAACACCGGGGAGCTGTTTTTT
TRBV9	TRBD1	TRBJ1-5	-	CASSVTGGNQPQHF	TGTGCCAGCAGCGTGACAGGGGGTAATCAGCCCCAGCATTTT
TRBV7-9	-	TRBJ2-7	once	CASSSDRRGNEQYF	TGTGCCAGCAGCTCGGACAGGAGGGGTAACGAGCAGTACTTC
TRBV5-1	-	TRBJ1-2	few	CASSLVRRDNYGYTF	TGCGCCAGCAGCTTGGTTCGCAGGGATAACTATGGCTACACCTTC
TRBV6-5	TRBD2	TRBJ2-5	-	CASSYSSGGLQETQYF	TGTGCCAGCAGTTACTCCAGCGGGGGCCTCCAAGAGACCCAGTACTTC
TRBV2	-	TRBJ1-5	-	CASSERREMGQPQHF	TGTGCCAGCAGTGAAAGGAGGGAGATGGGGCAGCCCCAGCATTTT
TRBV4-2	TRBD2	TRBJ2-1	-	CASSHHATTSGGPFNEQFF	TGTGCCAGCAGCCACCACGCCACCACTAGCGGCGGGCCATTTAATGAGCAGTTCTTC
TRBV5-1	TRBD2	TRBJ2-3	-	CASSAAGTSGGASTDTQYF	TGCGCCAGCAGCGCGGCCGGGACTAGCGGGGGGGCCAGTACAGATACGCAGTATTTT
TRBV11-2	-	TRBJ2-7	-	CASSLSSSYEQYF	TGTGCCAGCAGCTTATCGTCCAGCTACGAGCAGTACTTC
TRBV27	-	TRBJ2-1	-	CASSFYQSGLNEQFF	TGTGCCAGCAGTTTTTATCAGTCAGGGCTAAATGAGCAGTTCTTC
TRBV19	TRBD2	TRBJ2-1	-	CASSPRASGGSAYNEQFF	TGTGCCAGTAGCCCAAGGGCTAGCGGGGGGTCCGCTTACAATGAGCAGTTCTTC
TRBV30	-	TRBJ1-3	-	CAWSAGSGNTIYF	TGTGCCTGGAGTGCAGGCTCTGGAAACACCATATATTTT
TRBV14	-	TRBJ1-1	few	CASSHLTGSGNTEAFF	TGTGCCAGCAGCCACCTGACAGGTAGTGGGAACACTGAAGCTTTCTTT